This TCR beta chain came from a study of breast tumors, draining lymph nodes, adjacent tissues. This clonotype was observed many times. Its antigen remains unknown. Deletions cut 3 bases from V and 2 bases from J, with 14 bases between. The germline V gene encodes CDR1 DFQATT and CDR2 SNEGSKA (reference sequence). This CDR3 has 15 amino acids. TCRdb re-called the multiplex PCR reads with MiXCR, one entry per CDR3 protein. This sample yields 190,000 or so distinct CDR3 sequences, of which over 25% are seen a single time; around 4.4% belongs to the top ten. Breast cancer patients provided tissue from their axillary draining lymph nodes. General study points: Tumors had less TCR diversity than lymph nodes, more than nontumor tissue. Compared with basal-like, luminal-like tumors shared significantly more repertoire with nontumor tissue.

Sample: axillary lymph node tissue. The chain combines TRBV20-1 with TRBJ1-3; a weak D match, TRBD1 (5 bases). This receptor was identified in a female donor with breast cancer. Some clones in this sample may be carry-over from other donors' samples. The CDR3 spells CSASLDSVTGNTIYF. The CDR3 DNA is TGCAGTGCTAGTCTCGACAGTGTTACTGGAAACACCATATATTTT.